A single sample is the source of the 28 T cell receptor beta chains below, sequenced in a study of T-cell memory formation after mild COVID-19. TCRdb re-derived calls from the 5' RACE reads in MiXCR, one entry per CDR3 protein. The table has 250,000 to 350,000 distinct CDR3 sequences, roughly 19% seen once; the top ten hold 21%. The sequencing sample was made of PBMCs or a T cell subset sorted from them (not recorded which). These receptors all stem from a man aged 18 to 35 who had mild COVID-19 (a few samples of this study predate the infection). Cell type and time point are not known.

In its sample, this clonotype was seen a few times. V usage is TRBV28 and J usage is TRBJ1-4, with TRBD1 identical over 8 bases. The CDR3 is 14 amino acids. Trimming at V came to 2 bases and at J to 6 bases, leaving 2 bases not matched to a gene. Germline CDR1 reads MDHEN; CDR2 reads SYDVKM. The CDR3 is CASSLQGAYEKLFF. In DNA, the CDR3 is TGTGCCAGCAGTTTACAGGGGGCCTATGAAAAACTGTTTTTT.

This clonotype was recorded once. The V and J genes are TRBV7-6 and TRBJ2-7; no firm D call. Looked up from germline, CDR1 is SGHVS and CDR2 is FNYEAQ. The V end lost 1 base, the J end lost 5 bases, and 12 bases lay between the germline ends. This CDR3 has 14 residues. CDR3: CASSLVGPFNEQYF. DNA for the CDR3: TGTGCCAGCAGCTTAGTAGGGCCATTCAACGAGCAGTACTTC.

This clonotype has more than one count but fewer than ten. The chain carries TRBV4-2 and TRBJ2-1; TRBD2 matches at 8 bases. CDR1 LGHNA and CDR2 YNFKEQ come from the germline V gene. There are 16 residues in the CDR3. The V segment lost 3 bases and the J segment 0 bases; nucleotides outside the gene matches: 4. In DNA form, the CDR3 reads TGTGCCAGCAGCCAGCAGGGGACTAGCTCCTACAATGAGCAGTTCTTC. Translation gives CASSQQGTSSYNEQFF.

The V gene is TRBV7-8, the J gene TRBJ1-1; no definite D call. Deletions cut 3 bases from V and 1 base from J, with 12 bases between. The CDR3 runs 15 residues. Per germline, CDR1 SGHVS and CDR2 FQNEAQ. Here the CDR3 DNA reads TGTGCCAGCAGCTTTTCGGCCCTAGCGAACACTGAAGCTTTCTTT. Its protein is CASSFSALANTEAFF. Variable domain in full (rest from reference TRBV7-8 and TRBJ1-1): GAGVSQSPRYKVAKRGQDVALRCDPISGHVSLFWYQQALGQGPEFLTYFQNEAQLDKSGLPSDRFFAERPEGSVSTLKIQRTQQEDSAVYLCASSFSALANTEAFFGQGTRLTVV.

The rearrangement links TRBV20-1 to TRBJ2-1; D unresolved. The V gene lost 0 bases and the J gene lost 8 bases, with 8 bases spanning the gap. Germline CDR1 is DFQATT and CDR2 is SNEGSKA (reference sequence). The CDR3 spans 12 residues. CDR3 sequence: CSAREDSDEQFF. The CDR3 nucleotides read TGCAGTGCTAGAGAAGACTCGGATGAGCAGTTCTTC.

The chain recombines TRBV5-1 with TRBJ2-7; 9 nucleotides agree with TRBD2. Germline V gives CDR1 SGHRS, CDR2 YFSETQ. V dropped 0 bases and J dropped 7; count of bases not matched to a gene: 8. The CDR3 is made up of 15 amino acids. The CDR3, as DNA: TGCGCCAGCAGCTTGGGCGGGGGGGCCCAAGAAGAGCAGTACGTC. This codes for CASSLGGGAQEEQYV.

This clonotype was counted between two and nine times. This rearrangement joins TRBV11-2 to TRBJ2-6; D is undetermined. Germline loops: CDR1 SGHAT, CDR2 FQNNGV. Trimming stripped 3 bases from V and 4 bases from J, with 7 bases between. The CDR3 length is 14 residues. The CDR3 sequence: CASSFSPGANVLTF. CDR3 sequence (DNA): TGTGCCAGCAGCTTTTCCCCCGGGGCCAACGTCCTGACTTTC.

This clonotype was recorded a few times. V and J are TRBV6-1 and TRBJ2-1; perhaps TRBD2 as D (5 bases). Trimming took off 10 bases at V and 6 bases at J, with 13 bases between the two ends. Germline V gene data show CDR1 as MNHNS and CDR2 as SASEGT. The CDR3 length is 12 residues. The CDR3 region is CATLDSPNEQFF. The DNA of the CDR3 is TGTGCCACCTTGGACTCTCCCAATGAGCAGTTCTTC.

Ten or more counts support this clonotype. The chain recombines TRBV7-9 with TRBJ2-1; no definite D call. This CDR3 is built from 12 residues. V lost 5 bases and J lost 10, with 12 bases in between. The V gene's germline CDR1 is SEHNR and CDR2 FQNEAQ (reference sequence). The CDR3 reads CASSDEAPEQFF. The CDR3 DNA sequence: TGTGCCAGCAGCGATGAGGCCCCCGAGCAGTTCTTC.

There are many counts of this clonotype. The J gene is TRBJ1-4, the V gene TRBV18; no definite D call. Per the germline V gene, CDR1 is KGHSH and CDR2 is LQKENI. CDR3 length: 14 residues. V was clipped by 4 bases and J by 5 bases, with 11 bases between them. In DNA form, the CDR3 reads TGTGCCAGCTCACGGCGGAGAGAAAATGAAAAACTGTTTTTT. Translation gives CASSRRRENEKLFF.

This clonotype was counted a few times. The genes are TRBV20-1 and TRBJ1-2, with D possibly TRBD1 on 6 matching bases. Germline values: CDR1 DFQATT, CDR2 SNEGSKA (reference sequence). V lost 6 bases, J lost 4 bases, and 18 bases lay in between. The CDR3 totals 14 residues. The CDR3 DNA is TGCAGTGCCCATCGGGGGGCCACCGCCTATGGCTACACCTTC. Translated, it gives CSAHRGATAYGYTF.

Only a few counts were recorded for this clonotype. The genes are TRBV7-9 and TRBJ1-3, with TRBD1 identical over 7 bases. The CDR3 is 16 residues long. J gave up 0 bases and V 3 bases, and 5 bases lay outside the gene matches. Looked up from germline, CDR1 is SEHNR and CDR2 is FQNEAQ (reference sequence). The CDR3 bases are TGTGCCAGCAGCTTCCAGGGGGGACGCTCTGGAAACACCATATATTTT. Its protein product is CASSFQGGRSGNTIYF.

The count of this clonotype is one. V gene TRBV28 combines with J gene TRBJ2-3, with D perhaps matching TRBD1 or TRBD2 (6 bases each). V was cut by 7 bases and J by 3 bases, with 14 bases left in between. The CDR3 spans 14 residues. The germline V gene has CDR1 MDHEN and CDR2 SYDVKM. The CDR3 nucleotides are TGTGCCAGCACCAACAGGGACTGGACAGATACGCAGTATTTT. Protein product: CASTNRDWTDTQYF.

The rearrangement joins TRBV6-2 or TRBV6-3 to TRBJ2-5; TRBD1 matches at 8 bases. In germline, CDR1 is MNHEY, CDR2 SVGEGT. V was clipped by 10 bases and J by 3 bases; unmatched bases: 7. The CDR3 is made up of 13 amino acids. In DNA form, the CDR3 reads TGTGCCATAGGACAGGGTAAAGAAGAGACCCAGTACTTC. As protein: CAIGQGKEETQYF.

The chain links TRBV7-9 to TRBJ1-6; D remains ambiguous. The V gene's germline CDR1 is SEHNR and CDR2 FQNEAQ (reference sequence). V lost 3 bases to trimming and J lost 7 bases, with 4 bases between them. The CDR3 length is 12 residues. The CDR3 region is CASSFWNSPLHF. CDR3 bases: TGTGCCAGCAGCTTCTGGAATTCACCCCTCCACTTT.

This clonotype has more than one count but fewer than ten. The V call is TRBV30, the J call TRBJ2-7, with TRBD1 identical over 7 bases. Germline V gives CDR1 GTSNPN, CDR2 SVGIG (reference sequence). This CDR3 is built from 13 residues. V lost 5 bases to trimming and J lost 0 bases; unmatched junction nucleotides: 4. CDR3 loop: CAWGQALSYEQYF. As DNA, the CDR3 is TGTGCCTGGGGACAGGCCCTCTCCTACGAGCAGTACTTC.

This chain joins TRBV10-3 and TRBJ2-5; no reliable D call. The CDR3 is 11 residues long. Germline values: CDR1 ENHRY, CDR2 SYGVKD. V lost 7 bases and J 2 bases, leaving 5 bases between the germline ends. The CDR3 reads CAINKQETQYF. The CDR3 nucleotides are TGTGCCATCAATAAGCAAGAGACCCAGTACTTC.

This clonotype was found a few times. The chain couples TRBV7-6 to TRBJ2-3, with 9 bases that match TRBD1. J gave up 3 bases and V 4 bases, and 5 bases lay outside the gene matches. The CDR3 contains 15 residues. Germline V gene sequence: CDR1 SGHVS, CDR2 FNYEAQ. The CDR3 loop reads CASSSTGGPTDTQYF. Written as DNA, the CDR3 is TGTGCCAGCAGCTCTACAGGGGGCCCTACAGATACGCAGTATTTT.

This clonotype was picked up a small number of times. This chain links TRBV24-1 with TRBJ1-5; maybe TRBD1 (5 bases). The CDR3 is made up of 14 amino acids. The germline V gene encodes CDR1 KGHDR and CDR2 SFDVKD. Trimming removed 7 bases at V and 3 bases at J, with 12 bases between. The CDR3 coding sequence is TGTGCCACCAGGTTCGGGGCCATCAATCAGCCCCAGCATTTT. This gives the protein CATRFGAINQPQHF.

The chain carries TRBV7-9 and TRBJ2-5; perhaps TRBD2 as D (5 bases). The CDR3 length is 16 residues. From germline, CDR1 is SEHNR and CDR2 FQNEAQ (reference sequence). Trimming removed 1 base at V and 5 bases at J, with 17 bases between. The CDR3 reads CASSLDPAGVQETQYF. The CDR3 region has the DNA TGTGCCAGCAGCTTAGATCCGGCCGGGGTCCAGGAGACCCAGTACTTC.

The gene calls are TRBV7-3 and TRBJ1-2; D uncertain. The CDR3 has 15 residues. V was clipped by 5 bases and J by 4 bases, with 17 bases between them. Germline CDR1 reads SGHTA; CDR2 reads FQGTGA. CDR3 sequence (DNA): TGTGCCAGCAGCCCATCGGAGGGAGCGGTCTATGGCTACACCTTC. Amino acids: CASSPSEGAVYGYTF.

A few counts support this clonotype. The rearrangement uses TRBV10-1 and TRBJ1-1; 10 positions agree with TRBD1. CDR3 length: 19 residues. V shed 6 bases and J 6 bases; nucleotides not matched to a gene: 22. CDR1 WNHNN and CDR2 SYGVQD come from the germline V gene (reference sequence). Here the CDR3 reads CASRDPGQGSLEYCPEAFF. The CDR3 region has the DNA TGCGCCAGCAGGGACCCGGGACAGGGGTCCTTAGAGTATTGCCCTGAAGCTTTCTTT.

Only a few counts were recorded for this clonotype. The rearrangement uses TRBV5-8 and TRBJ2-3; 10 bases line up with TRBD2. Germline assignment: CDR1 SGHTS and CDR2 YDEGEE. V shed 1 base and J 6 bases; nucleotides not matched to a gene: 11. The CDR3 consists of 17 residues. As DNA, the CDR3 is TGTGCCAGCAGCTTGAGTCAAGCGGGGGGGATGAAGGATACGCAGTATTTT. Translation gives CASSLSQAGGMKDTQYF.

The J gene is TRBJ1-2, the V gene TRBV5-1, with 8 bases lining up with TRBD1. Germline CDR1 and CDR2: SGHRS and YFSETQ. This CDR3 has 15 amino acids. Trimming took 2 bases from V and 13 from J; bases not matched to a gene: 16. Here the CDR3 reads CASSFAGTGLDIGTF. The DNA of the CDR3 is TGCGCCAGCAGCTTTGCCGGGACAGGTCTGGATATCGGCACCTTC.

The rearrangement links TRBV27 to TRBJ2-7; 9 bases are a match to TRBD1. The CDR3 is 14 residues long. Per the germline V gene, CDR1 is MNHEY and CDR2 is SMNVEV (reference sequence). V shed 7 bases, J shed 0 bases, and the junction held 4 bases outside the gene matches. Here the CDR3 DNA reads TGTGCCAGCAAAGGGACAGGGAGCTCCTACGAGCAGTACTTC. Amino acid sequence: CASKGTGSSYEQYF.

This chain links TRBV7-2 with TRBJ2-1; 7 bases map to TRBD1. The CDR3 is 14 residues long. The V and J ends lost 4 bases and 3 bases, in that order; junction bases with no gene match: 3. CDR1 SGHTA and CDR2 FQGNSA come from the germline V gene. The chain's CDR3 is CASSSRDSYNEQFF. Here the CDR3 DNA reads TGTGCCAGCAGCTCGAGGGACAGCTACAATGAGCAGTTCTTC.

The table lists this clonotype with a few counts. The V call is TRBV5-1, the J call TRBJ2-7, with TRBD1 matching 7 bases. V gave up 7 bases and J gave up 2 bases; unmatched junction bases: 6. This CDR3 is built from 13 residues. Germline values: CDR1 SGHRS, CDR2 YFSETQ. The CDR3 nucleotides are TGCGCCAGCGCCGGGACAGACACCTACGAGCAGTACGTC. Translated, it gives CASAGTDTYEQYV.

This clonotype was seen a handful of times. CDR3 protein: CASSHRSGSRELFF. DNA for the CDR3: TGTGCCAGCAGCCACCGGTCGGGAAGCCGGGAGCTGTTTTTT. The chain couples TRBV4-2 to TRBJ2-2, with D possibly TRBD2 on 5 matching bases. Trimming cost V 3 bases and J 9 bases, with 14 bases left between them. Germline loops: CDR1 LGHNA, CDR2 YNFKEQ. The CDR3 loop spans 14 amino acids.